The T cell receptor beta chain under discussion was sequenced for a study of blood T cell repertoires in COVID-19. Study at large: The United States, Italy and Spain were the sources of the acute and convalescent COVID-19 samples. In each case, the material was cDNA or gDNA derived from T cells, B-cell-depleted T cells, or PBMCs.

Germline V gene lookup returns CDR1 SGDLS and CDR2 YYNGEE. There are 16 residues in the CDR3. The V end lost 1 base, the J end lost 7 bases, and 15 bases lay between the germline ends. Original methodology: The assay estimated nucleated cells by amplifying reference gene primers. Using immunoSEQ multiplex PCR, the repertoire was profiled, and TCRdb retains in-frame clones only, with some absent. For V, J and clone size, that table is used; D and trimming come from the DNA. The repertoire holds roughly 50,000 clones, with roughly 85% as singletons. V is TRBV9 and J is TRBJ1-6; no clear D gene. The sequencing input was peripheral blood. This TCR was sampled from a human donor in a cohort sampled during active COVID-19. The CDR3, as DNA: TGTGCCAGCAGCGTAACCCCGGGTGGCGTGAATTCACCCCTCCACTTT. Translation: CASSVTPGGVNSPLHF.